The 6 T cell receptor beta chains below come from one sample, sequenced in a study of Graves' ophthalmopathy and Graves' hyperthyroidism. Researchers took RNA transcripts and amplified TCR beta CDR3 regions from them. Scientists carried out first-round RT-PCR using HTBI primers and then a second-round multiplex PCR. MiXCR, run by TCRdb on the multiplex PCR reads, gives a single entry per CDR3 protein. Of about 480,000 distinct CDR3 sequences in the sample, approximately 14% were seen once. The source material was blood. Source of these receptors: a woman in her 30s with Graves' ophthalmopathy.

The chain joins TRBV4-1 to TRBJ2-5; TRBD2 aligns across 10 bases. The V gene end was trimmed by 1 base and the J gene end by 5 bases; junction bases not matched to a gene: 10. This CDR3 contains 17 residues. Germline loops: CDR1 MGHRA, CDR2 YSYEKL. As DNA, the CDR3 is TGCGCCAGCAGCCAAGGACAGCGGGGGGGCGTGTGGGAGACCCAGTACTTC. Protein sequence: CASSQGQRGGVWETQYF.

The V gene is TRBV6-5, the J gene TRBJ2-5; 14 nucleotides line up with TRBD2. The V segment lost 4 bases and the J segment 10 bases; nucleotides outside the gene matches: 8. CDR1 is MNHEY, CDR2 SVGAGI, per germline. This CDR3 is built from 15 residues. The CDR3: CASSSPGLAGADQYF. DNA for the CDR3: TGTGCCAGCAGTTCCCCGGGACTAGCGGGAGCTGACCAGTACTTC.

This clonotype was seen a handful of times. The genes are TRBV28 and TRBJ2-7, with 7 bases identical to TRBD1. The trim removed 6 bases at V and 2 bases at J, leaving 10 bases unmatched. The CDR3 is made up of 15 amino acids. The germline gives CDR1 MDHEN, CDR2 SYDVKM. The chain's CDR3 is CASSPVGGMAYEQYF. The CDR3 region has the DNA TGTGCCAGCAGCCCCGTAGGGGGCATGGCCTACGAGCAGTACTTC.

This chain uses TRBV9 with TRBJ2-7; TRBD2 matches 7 bases. CDR1 is SGDLS, CDR2 YYNGEE, per germline. V lost 0 bases, J lost 3 bases, and 6 bases stayed unmatched. The CDR3 length is 15 residues. CDR3 sequence: CASSVGGGSIYEQYF. The CDR3 DNA sequence: TGTGCCAGCAGCGTAGGGGGGGGTTCTATCTACGAGCAGTACTTC. The complete variable domain, with remaining parts taken from reference TRBV9 and TRBJ2-7, reads DSGVTQTPKHLITATGQRVTLRCSPRSGDLSVYWYQQSLDQGLQFLIQYYNGEERAKGNILERFSAQQFPDLHSELNLSSLELGDSALYFCASSVGGGSIYEQYFGPGTRLTVT.

This clonotype was found many times. The chain links TRBV12-3 or TRBV12-4 to TRBJ2-7; 8 bases are a match to TRBD2. V dropped 11 bases and J dropped 6; count of bases not matched to a gene: 6. The CDR3 sequence is 11 residues long. The CDR3 sequence: CACRGGGEQYF. The CDR3 DNA sequence: TGTGCCTGCCGGGGGGGTGGCGAGCAGTACTTC.

This clonotype was picked up many times. The gene calls are TRBV12-3 or TRBV12-4 and TRBJ1-1; no clear D. Trimming pared 3 bases from V and 2 bases from J, leaving 4 bases between. There are 12 residues in the CDR3. DNA for the CDR3: TGTGCCAGCAGTTTGTACAACACTGAAGCTTTCTTT. Translation: CASSLYNTEAFF.